The present T cell receptor beta chain was sequenced within a study of T cells after yellow fever vaccination. TCRdb fed the 5' RACE reads into MiXCR, producing one record per CDR3 protein. The data contain some 150,000 distinct CDR3 sequences, 6.6% of them seen just once; the ten biggest clones take up approximately 0.67%. There are many counts of this clonotype. This clonotype was sampled from a man aged 25-40 years who received the YFV17D yellow fever vaccine. The starting material was CD4+ T cells sorted from PBMCs, obtained 10 days after the yellow fever booster vaccination.

CDR3 nucleotide sequence: TGTGCCAGCCGGGAGGGGGCCCTCTCCTATAATTCACCCCTCCACTTT. It yields the protein CASREGALSYNSPLHF. This chain uses TRBV6-6 with TRBJ1-6; 7 bases fit TRBD1. V lost 8 bases, J lost 0 bases, and 7 bases stayed unmatched. The CDR3 length is 16 residues. Germline V gives CDR1 MNHNY, CDR2 SVGAGI (reference sequence).